This T cell receptor (beta chain) stems from a study of blood T cell repertoires in COVID-19. Methods used by the authors: The assay estimated nucleated cells by amplifying reference gene primers. The repertoire was sequenced with immunoSEQ multiplex PCR; TCRdb's copy has only in-frame clones and lacks some. Clone size and the V and J calls come from that table; the DNA yielded D and trimming. The sample has 150,000 to 200,000 clones, roughly 76% seen once; the top ten hold 9.5% to 15%. Germline assignment: CDR1 LNHDA and CDR2 SQIVND (reference sequence). The CDR3 consists of 11 residues. Trimming removed 6 bases at V and 10 bases at J, with 13 bases between.

The sample taken for sequencing was peripheral blood. This chain links TRBV19 with TRBJ2-7, with a weak D call TRBD1 (6 bases). The source of this sequence is a woman older than 75 with COVID-19, enrolled during active disease. CDR3 nucleotides: TGTGCCAGTAGGGGGGCAGGGGAACAGTACTTC. Its protein is CASRGAGEQYF.